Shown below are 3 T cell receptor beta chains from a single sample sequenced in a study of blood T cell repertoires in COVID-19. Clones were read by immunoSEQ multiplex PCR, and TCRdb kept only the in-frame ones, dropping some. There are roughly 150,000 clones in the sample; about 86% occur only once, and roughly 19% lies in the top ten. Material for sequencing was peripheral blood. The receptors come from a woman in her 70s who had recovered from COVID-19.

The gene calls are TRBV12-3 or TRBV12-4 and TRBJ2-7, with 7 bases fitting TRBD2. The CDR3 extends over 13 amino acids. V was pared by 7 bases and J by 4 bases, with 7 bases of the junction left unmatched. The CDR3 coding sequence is TGTGCCAGCACCGTGGGGGGGTGGTACGAGCAGTACTTC. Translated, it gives CASTVGGWYEQYF.

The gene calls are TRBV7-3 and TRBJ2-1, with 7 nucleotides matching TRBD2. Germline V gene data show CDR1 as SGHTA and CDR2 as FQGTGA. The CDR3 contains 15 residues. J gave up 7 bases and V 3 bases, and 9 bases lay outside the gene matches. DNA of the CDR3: TGTGCCAGCAGCTTTCGATTGGGAGCGGGGAATGAGCAGTTCTTC. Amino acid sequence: CASSFRLGAGNEQFF.

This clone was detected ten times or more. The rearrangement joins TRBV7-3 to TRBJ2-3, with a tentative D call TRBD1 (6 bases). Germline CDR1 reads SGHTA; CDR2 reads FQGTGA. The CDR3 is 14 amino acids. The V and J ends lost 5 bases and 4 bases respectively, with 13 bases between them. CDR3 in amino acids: CASSPFRQADTQYF. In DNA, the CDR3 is TGTGCCAGCAGCCCCTTTAGACAGGCAGATACGCAGTATTTT. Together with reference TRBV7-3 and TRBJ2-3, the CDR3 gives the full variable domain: GAGVSQTPSNKVTEKGKYVELRCDPISGHTALYWYRQSLGQGPEFLIYFQGTGAADDSGLPNDRFFAVRPEGSVSTLKIQRTERGDSAVYLCASSPFRQADTQYFGPGTRLTVL.